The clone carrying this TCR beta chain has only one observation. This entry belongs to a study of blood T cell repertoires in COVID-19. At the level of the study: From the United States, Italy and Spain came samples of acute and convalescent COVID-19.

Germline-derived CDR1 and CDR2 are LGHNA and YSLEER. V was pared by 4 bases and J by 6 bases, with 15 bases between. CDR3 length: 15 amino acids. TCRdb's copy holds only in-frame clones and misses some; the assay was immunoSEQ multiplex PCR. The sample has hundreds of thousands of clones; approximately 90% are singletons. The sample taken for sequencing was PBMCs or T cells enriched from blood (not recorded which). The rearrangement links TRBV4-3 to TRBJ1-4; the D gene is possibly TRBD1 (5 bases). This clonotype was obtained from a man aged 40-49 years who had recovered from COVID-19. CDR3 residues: CASSRTGVMDEKLFF. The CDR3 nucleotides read TGCGCCAGCAGCCGAACAGGAGTGATGGATGAAAAACTGTTTTTT.